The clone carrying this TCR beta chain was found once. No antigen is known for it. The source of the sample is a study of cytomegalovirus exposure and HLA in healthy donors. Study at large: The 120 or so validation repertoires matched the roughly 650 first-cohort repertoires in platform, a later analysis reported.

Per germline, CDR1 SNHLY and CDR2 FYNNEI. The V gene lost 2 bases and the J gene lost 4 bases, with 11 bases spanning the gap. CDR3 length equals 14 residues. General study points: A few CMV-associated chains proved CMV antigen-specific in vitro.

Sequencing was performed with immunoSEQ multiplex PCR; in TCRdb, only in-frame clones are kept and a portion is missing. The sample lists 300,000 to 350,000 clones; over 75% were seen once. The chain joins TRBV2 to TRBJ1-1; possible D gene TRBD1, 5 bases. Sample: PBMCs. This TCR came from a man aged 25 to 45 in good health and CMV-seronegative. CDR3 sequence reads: CASSENKDTTEAFF. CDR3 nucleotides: TGTGCCAGCAGTGAAAACAAGGACACCACTGAAGCTTTCTTT.